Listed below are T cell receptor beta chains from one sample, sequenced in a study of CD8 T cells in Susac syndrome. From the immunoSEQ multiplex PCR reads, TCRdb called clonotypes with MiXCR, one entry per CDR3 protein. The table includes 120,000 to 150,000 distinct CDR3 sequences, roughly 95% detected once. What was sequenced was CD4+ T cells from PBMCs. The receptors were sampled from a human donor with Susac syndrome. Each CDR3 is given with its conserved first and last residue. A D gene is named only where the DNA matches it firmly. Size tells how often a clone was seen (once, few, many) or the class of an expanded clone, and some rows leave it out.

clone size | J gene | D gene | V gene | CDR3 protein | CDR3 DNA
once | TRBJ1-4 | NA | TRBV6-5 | CASSLTGNEKLFF | TGTGCCAGCAGTTTAACCGGGAATGAAAAACTGTTTTTT
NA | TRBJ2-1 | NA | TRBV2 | CASGGLGYRQFF | TGTGCCAGCGGCGGTCTGGGATACCGTCAGTTCTTC
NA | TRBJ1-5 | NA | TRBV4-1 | CASSHPQGGRGNQPQHF | TGCGCCAGCAGCCATCCCCAAGGGGGTCGAGGCAATCAGCCCCAGCATTTT
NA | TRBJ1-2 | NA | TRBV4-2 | CASSQDPGPRANYGYTF | TGTGCCAGCAGCCAAGACCCGGGACCGAGAGCTAACTATGGCTACACCTTC
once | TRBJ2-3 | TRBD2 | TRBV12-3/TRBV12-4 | CASSLRTSGTDTQYF | TGTGCCAGCAGTTTACGAACTAGCGGCACAGATACGCAGTATTTT
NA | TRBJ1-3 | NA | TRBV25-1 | CASSKSGSAGNTIYF | TGTGCCAGCAGTAAATCAGGGAGCGCTGGAAACACCATATATTTT
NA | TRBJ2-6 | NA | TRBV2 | CASSDPTVGANVLTF | TGTGCCAGCAGTGACCCGACAGTTGGGGCCAACGTCCTGACTTTC
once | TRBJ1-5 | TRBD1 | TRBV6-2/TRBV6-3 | CASSDREGNQPQHF | TGTGCCAGCTCGGACAGGGAGGGCAATCAGCCCCAGCATTTT
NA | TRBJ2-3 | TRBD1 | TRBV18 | CASSPGQGRTDTQYF | TGTGCCAGCTCACCAGGACAGGGGCGGACAGATACGCAGTATTTT
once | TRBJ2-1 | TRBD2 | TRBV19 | CASSLIGGWSYNEQFF | TGTGCCAGTAGCCTGATCGGGGGGTGGTCCTACAATGAGCAGTTCTTC
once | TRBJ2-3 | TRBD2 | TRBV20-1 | CSARDPVAGLLDTQYF | TGCAGTGCTAGAGACCCCGTAGCGGGATTATTAGATACGCAGTATTTT
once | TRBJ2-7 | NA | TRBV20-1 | CSAEAASESSYEQYF | TGCAGTGCTGAGGCTGCTAGTGAATCCTCCTACGAGCAGTACTTC
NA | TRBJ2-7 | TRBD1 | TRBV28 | CASSMRDRVHEQYF | TGTGCCAGCAGTATGCGGGACAGGGTTCACGAGCAGTACTTC
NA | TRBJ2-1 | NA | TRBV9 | CASSVEGHTPSYNEQFF | TGTGCCAGCAGCGTAGAGGGGCACACCCCTTCCTACAATGAGCAGTTCTTC
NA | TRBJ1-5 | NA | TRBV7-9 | CASSPRGSNQPQHF | TGTGCCAGCAGCCCTCGGGGAAGCAATCAGCCCCAGCATTTT
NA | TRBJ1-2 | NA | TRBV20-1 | CSAKSSGGWGYTF | TGCAGTGCTAAATCCTCCGGCGGATGGGGCTACACCTTC
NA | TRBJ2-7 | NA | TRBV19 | CASRGGYEQYF | TGTGCCAGTAGAGGTGGGTACGAGCAGTACTTC
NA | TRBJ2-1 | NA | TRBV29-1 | CSVVEGSYNEQFF | TGCAGCGTTGTGGAGGGCTCCTACAATGAGCAGTTCTTC
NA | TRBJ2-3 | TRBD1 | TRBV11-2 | CASSHRTGRTDTQYF | TGTGCCAGCAGCCACCGGACAGGCCGCACAGATACGCAGTATTTT
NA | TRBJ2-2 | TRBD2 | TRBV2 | CASSWTSGGHTGELFF | TGTGCCAGCAGCTGGACTAGCGGGGGACACACCGGGGAGCTGTTTTTT
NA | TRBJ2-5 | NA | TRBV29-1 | CSVEEGPSGTQYF | TGCAGCGTTGAAGAGGGCCCGTCGGGGACCCAGTACTTC
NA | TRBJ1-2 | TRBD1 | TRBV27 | CASTLRGGANYGYTF | TGTGCCAGCACCCTTCGAGGGGGCGCTAACTATGGCTACACCTTC